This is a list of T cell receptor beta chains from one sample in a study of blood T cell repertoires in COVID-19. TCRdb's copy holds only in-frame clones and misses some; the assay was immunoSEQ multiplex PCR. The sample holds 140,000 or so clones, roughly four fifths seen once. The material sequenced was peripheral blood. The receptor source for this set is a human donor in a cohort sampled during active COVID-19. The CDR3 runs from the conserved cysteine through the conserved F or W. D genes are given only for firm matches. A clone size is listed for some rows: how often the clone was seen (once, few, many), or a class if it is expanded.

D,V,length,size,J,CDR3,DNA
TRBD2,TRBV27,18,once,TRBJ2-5,CASRASSGGYLRQETQYF,TGTGCCAGCAGAGCCTCTAGCGGGGGGTATCTACGACAAGAGACCCAGTACTTC
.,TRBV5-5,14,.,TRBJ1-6,CASSAGRTNSPLHF,TGTGCCAGCAGCGCGGGACGGACTAATTCACCCCTCCACTTT
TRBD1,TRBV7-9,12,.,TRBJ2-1,CASSIDRDEQFF,TGTGCCAGCAGCATCGACAGGGATGAGCAGTTCTTC
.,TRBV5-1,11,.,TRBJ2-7,CASSLHSEQYF,TGCGCCAGCAGCCTCCACAGTGAGCAGTACTTC
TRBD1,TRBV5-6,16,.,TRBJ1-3,CASSFLKQGAGNTIYF,TGTGCCAGCAGCTTTTTAAAGCAGGGGGCTGGAAACACCATATATTTT
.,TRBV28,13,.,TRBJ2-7,CASKEGGSDEQYF,TGTGCCAGCAAGGAAGGGGGAAGTGACGAGCAGTACTTC
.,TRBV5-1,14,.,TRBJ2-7,CASSSQGGQYEQYF,TGCGCCAGCAGTTCTCAGGGAGGTCAGTACGAGCAGTACTTC
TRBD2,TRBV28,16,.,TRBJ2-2,CASSLLRGGYTGELFF,TGTGCCAGCAGTTTACTGCGGGGGGGATACACCGGGGAGCTGTTTTTT
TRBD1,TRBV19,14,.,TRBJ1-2,CASSILGQSYGYTF,TGTGCCAGTAGTATATTGGGACAGAGCTATGGCTACACCTTC
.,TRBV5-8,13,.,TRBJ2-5,CASSLVGSETQYF,TGTGCCAGCAGCTTGGTGGGCAGTGAGACCCAGTACTTC
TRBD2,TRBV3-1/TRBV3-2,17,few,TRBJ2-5,CASSQDRGGLPQETQYF,TGTGCCAGCAGCCAAGATCGGGGGGGCCTACCCCAGGAGACCCAGTACTTC
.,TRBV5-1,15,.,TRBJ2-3,CASSPGTRTTDTQYF,TGCGCCAGCAGCCCCGGGACAAGGACCACAGATACGCAGTATTTT
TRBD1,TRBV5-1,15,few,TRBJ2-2,CASSGGQGWAGELFF,TGCGCCAGCAGCGGGGGACAGGGATGGGCCGGGGAGCTGTTTTTT